Reported below is one TCR beta chain. The sample belongs to a study of blood T cell repertoires in COVID-19. Study as a whole: Whether acute or convalescent, the COVID-19 samples came from the United States, Italy and Spain. Nucleic acid was either cDNA or gDNA, and it came from T cells, B-cell-depleted T cells, or PBMCs.

V was pared by 0 bases and J by 4 bases, with 5 bases of the junction left unmatched. There are 16 residues in the CDR3. CDR1 is LGHNA and CDR2 is YSLEER in the germline V gene. Original handling: Estimation of nucleated cell counts was performed using reference gene primer amplification. Method: immunoSEQ multiplex PCR; TCRdb's copy keeps in-frame clones and lacks some. V and J calls and clone size are copied from that table; D and trimming were computed from the DNA. The sample yields about 200,000 clones, about nine tenths seen once. The source is a woman aged 45-65 years with acute or convalescent COVID-19. The chain employs TRBV4-3 and TRBJ2-1, with 8 bases matching TRBD2. The sample comprised peripheral blood. The CDR3 loop reads CASSQDRTSSYNEQFF. The CDR3 nucleotides are TGCGCCAGCAGCCAAGATCGGACTAGCAGTTACAATGAGCAGTTCTTC.